A selection of T cell receptor beta chains follows, all from one sample in a study of cytomegalovirus exposure and HLA in healthy donors. TCRdb keeps only in-frame clones here, not all; method: immunoSEQ multiplex PCR. The table has roughly 120,000 clones, roughly 82% seen once. Sequencing input: PBMCs. Receptor source: a man younger than 35 in good health and CMV-seronegative. The CDR3 runs from the conserved cysteine through the conserved F or W. The D gene is left open where the match is weak. Only part of the rows carry a size: once, few, many, or a class if the clone is expanded.

d_gene	v_gene	abundance	j_gene	len	CDR3nt	CDR3aa
TRBD2	TRBV25-1	.	TRBJ2-1	17	TGTGCCAGCAGTGACACGACTAGCGGGAGTCTCTACAATGAGCAGTTCTTC	CASSDTTSGSLYNEQFF
TRBD1	TRBV30	.	TRBJ1-1	13	TGTGCCTGGACCCGGCAGGGGGCGAGGGAAGCTTTCTTT	CAWTRQGAREAFF
TRBD1	TRBV5-4	.	TRBJ1-6	14	TGTGCCAGCAGCTTATCGACAGGGGACTCACCCCTCCACTTT	CASSLSTGDSPLHF
.	TRBV30	.	TRBJ1-6	13	TGTGCCTGGAGGGGGGGGAATAATTCACCCCTCCACTTT	CAWRGGNNSPLHF
TRBD1	TRBV7-8	.	TRBJ2-7	14	TGTGCCAGCAGCTTAACGGACAGGGCCTACGAGCAGTACTTC	CASSLTDRAYEQYF
.	TRBV9	.	TRBJ1-6	15	TGTGCCAGCAGCGTAGGTTTCGGGAAGGATTCACCCCTCCACTTT	CASSVGFGKDSPLHF
.	TRBV19	.	TRBJ1-2	14	TGTGCCAGTAGTTTGGACATCCAACTATGGGGCTACACCTTC	CASSLDIQLWGYTF
TRBD1	TRBV4-2	.	TRBJ1-3	15	TGTGCCAGCAGCCCAGCGGGACAGGGTATGAACACCATATATTTT	CASSPAGQGMNTIYF
.	TRBV10-2	once	TRBJ1-2	14	TGCGCCAGCAGTGAGATCGAACGGAACTATGGCTACACCTTC	CASSEIERNYGYTF
.	TRBV5-1	.	TRBJ1-2	15	TGCGCCAGCAGCTTGGCCCTAATGAACCTCGGTGGCTACACCTTC	CASSLALMNLGGYTF
.	TRBV5-1	once	TRBJ2-2	18	TGCGCCAGCAGCTTGAGATTGATGGGGGGGCCGGGCACCGGGGAGCTGTTTTTT	CASSLRLMGGPGTGELFF
TRBD1	TRBV6-5	.	TRBJ2-1	15	TGTGCCAGCAGGCCAGGGGGTAGGTCCTACAATGAGCAGTTCTTC	CASRPGGRSYNEQFF
TRBD1	TRBV7-2	.	TRBJ2-3	17	TGTGCCAGCAGCTTAGGCCCCGGGACAGGGGTTCCAGATACGCAGTATTTT	CASSLGPGTGVPDTQYF
.	TRBV6-1	many	TRBJ1-2	17	TGTGCCAGCAGTGACGGCGGGCTCGCGAGGGGAGGCTATGGCTACACCTTC	CASSDGGLARGGYGYTF
TRBD2	TRBV7-2	.	TRBJ2-3	16	TGTGCCAGCAGCCACCGCCAGGGAGGGGGCACAGATACGCAGTATTTT	CASSHRQGGGTDTQYF
.	TRBV14	.	TRBJ2-1	17	TGTGCCAGCAGCCAACCAACTGGGGGGAGCTCCTACAATGAGCAGTTCTTC	CASSQPTGGSSYNEQFF
.	TRBV11-1	.	TRBJ1-5	13	TGTGCCAGCAGCTTAGACACAAATCAGCCCCAGCATTTT	CASSLDTNQPQHF
TRBD1	TRBV5-1	.	TRBJ1-1	15	TGCGCCAGCAGCCCACGGGACAGGGGGAACACTGAAGCTTTCTTT	CASSPRDRGNTEAFF
.	TRBV29-1	.	TRBJ2-3	13	TGCAGCGTGGGGGGGGCTAGCCCAGATACGCAGTATTTT	CSVGGASPDTQYF
.	TRBV30	few	TRBJ2-7	11	TGTGCCTGGAGTCCCGGGTACGAGCAGTACTTC	CAWSPGYEQYF
.	TRBV25-1	many	TRBJ2-1	10	TGTGCCAGCAGTCTCGATGAGCAGTTCTTC	CASSLDEQFF
TRBD1	TRBV7-8	once	TRBJ2-7	18	TGTGCCAGCAGCTCTCCCTCGGGACAGGGAATTGTCACCTACGAGCAGTACTTC	CASSSPSGQGIVTYEQYF
.	TRBV30	.	TRBJ2-3	13	TGTGCCTGGAGAGTTTCGGGCACAGATACGCAGTATTTT	CAWRVSGTDTQYF
TRBD2	TRBV6-5	once	TRBJ2-7	15	TGTGCCAGCAGCCCGGGACTAGCGGGGATCTACGAGCAGTACTTC	CASSPGLAGIYEQYF
TRBD1	TRBV7-2	.	TRBJ1-1	14	TGTGCCAGCAGTCGGACAGGGGGTAGCCCTGAAGCTTTCTTT	CASSRTGGSPEAFF
TRBD1	TRBV7-9	.	TRBJ2-3	16	TGTGCCAGCAGCTTTAGCCAGGGGGCTGTCACAGATACGCAGTATTTT	CASSFSQGAVTDTQYF
.	TRBV13	once	TRBJ1-2	15	TGTGCCAGCAGCCCACGACAGGTTACTAACTATGGCTACACCTTC	CASSPRQVTNYGYTF
.	TRBV30	.	TRBJ1-5	13	TGTGCCTGGAGTCCAAATAGCAATCAGCCCCAGCATTTT	CAWSPNSNQPQHF
.	TRBV10-3	once	TRBJ2-7	13	TGTGCCATCACTGGACAGCCAAACTACGAGCAGTACTTC	CAITGQPNYEQYF
.	TRBV29-1	.	TRBJ2-1	11	TGCAGCGTACGGGGGACCAATGAGCAGTTCTTC	CSVRGTNEQFF
TRBD2	TRBV10-1	.	TRBJ2-5	16	TGCGCCAGCAGTGAGTCGAAGCGACTAGCTGCGGAGACCCAGTACTTC	CASSESKRLAAETQYF
TRBD2	TRBV7-8	.	TRBJ2-3	18	TGTGCCAGCAGCCCGGGGACTAGCGGGGGGGCCGCTTGGGATACGCAGTATTTT	CASSPGTSGGAAWDTQYF
.	TRBV7-2	few	TRBJ2-7	16	TGTGCCAGCAGCCCGCGCCTGGGCGCGGGGAGCAACGAGCAGTACTTC	CASSPRLGAGSNEQYF
TRBD1	TRBV7-2	.	TRBJ2-7	14	TGTGCCAGCAGCGCACGGACAGGGACGGGGGAGCAGTACTTC	CASSARTGTGEQYF
.	TRBV7-9	.	TRBJ1-1	14	TGTGTCACAACTCTCGGAGGACGAAACACTGAAGCTTTCTTT	CVTTLGGRNTEAFF
.	TRBV5-5	.	TRBJ2-4	16	TGTGCCAGCACAAAAGGGGGGGATATAGCCAAAAACATTCAGTACTTC	CASTKGGDIAKNIQYF
TRBD1	TRBV2	.	TRBJ1-5	17	TGTGCCAGCAGGGGGGAAGGACAGGGGATGTCCAATCAGCCCCAGCATTTT	CASRGEGQGMSNQPQHF
TRBD1	TRBV18	.	TRBJ1-1	16	TGTGCCAGCTCACCGACAGGGAACAGGGCTAACACTGAAGCTTTCTTT	CASSPTGNRANTEAFF
TRBD1	TRBV5-1	few	TRBJ1-1	14	TGCGCCAGCAGCTGGAGACAGGGGAACACTGAAGCTTTCTTT	CASSWRQGNTEAFF
TRBD1	TRBV4-2	few	TRBJ1-5	15	TGTGCCAGCAGCCAAGATACAGCAGGGGGCCAGCCCCAGCATTTT	CASSQDTAGGQPQHF
.	TRBV30	.	TRBJ1-6	14	TGTGCCTGGAGTGTACAGGGTTCTTTATCACCCCTCCACTTT	CAWSVQGSLSPLHF
TRBD1	TRBV27	once	TRBJ2-7	15	TGTGCCAGCAGTTTCCCACGACAGGGTCTCTACGAGCAGTACTTC	CASSFPRQGLYEQYF
TRBD2	TRBV9	once	TRBJ2-1	13	TGTGCCAGCAGCGTAGGGGGCGGGAGTGAGCAGTTCTTC	CASSVGGGSEQFF
.	TRBV5-6	.	TRBJ1-2	16	TGTGCCAGCAGCTTGGTCCAGCGGAGCGCCAACTATGGCTACACCTTC	CASSLVQRSANYGYTF
TRBD1	TRBV7-7	.	TRBJ1-2	12	TGTGCCAGCAGAGAGGGGGCCCATGGCTACACCTTC	CASREGAHGYTF
TRBD1	TRBV11-2	.	TRBJ1-2	14	TGTGCCAGCAGCCCTCGACAGGGGGCCTTTGGCTACACCTTC	CASSPRQGAFGYTF
.	TRBV28	.	TRBJ1-5	17	TGTGCCAGCGGTCACAGGCTGGGCCCATCGAGCAATCAGCCCCAGCATTTT	CASGHRLGPSSNQPQHF